This note documents a single TCR beta chain sequence. What it binds is not known. The germline gives CDR1 SGHTA, CDR2 FQGNSA. This CDR3 region has 15 residues. J lost 4 bases, V lost 3 bases, and 7 bases had no gene match. The PCR employed 60 Vbeta primers together with 13 Jbeta primers. The table came from immunoSEQ multiplex PCR; TCRdb's copy has only in-frame clones and leaves some out. Of over 200,000 clones listed, about 80% are singletons. The sample belongs to a study of cytomegalovirus exposure and HLA in healthy donors. Looking at the study overall: Most genotyped donors, over 70% of 398, had Caucasian-associated genetic ancestry.

Study-wide results and limits: Other equally common chains were less clonally expanded than HLA-associated TCR beta chains, a later analysis showed. The productive fraction for most TCR beta V segments was about 87% or about 30% in an earlier analysis.

Donors consisted of healthy bone marrow donors. Sequences were obtained from PBMCs. The receptor was derived from a man aged 40-50 years in good health and CMV-seropositive. The V and J genes are TRBV7-2 and TRBJ1-1; 8 nucleotides match TRBD1. The chain's CDR3 is CASSLDRAVSTEAFF. The CDR3 coding sequence is TGTGCCAGCAGCTTGGACAGGGCGGTGAGCACTGAAGCTTTCTTT.